This entry concerns a single TCR beta chain. Trimming pared 3 bases from V and 6 bases from J, leaving 12 bases between. The CDR3 has 14 amino acids. The germline gives CDR1 LNHDA, CDR2 SQIVND (reference sequence). Profiling relied on immunoSEQ multiplex PCR, and the TCRdb table lists in-frame clones only, not all of them. The sample includes fewer than 85,000 clones, around nine tenths seen only once; the top ten take about 0.37%. This sample was included in a study of technical replicates of blood from a few donors. This receptor was taken from a human donor in good health. Input material: T cells isolated from PBMCs. The chain combines TRBV19 with TRBJ1-5, with a weak D call TRBD1 (6 bases). The CDR3 spells CASSIRDTGQPQHF. The CDR3 DNA follows: TGTGCCAGTAGTATTCGGGACACGGGTCAGCCCCAGCATTTT.